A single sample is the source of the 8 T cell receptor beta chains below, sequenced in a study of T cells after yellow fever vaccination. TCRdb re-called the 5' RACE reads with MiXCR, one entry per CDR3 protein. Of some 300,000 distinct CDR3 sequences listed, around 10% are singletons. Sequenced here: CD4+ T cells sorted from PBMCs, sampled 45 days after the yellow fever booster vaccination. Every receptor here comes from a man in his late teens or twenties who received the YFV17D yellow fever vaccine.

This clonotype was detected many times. The CDR3 DNA is TGCAGTGCCACGCTAGCGGGGGGGCAGAACGAGCAGTTCTTC. This translates into CSATLAGGQNEQFF. This chain links TRBV20-1 with TRBJ2-1; 12 nucleotides line up with TRBD2. CDR1 and CDR2 (germline): DFQATT, SNEGSKA (reference sequence). The CDR3 extends over 14 amino acids. The ends lost 6 bases at V and 10 bases at J; junction bases unmatched: 10.

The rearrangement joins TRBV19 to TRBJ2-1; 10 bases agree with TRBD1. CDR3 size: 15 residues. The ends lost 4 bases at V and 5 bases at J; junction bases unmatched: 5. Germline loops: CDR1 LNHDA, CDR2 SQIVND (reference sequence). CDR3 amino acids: CASSKRDRGNNEQFF. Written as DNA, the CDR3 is TGTGCCAGTAGTAAACGGGACAGGGGCAACAATGAGCAGTTCTTC. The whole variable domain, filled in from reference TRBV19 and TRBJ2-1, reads DGGITQSPKYLFRKEGQNVTLSCEQNLNHDAMYWYRQDPGQGLRLIYYSQIVNDFQKGDIAEGYSVSREKKESFPLTVTSAQKNPTAFYLCASSKRDRGNNEQFFGPGTRLTVL.

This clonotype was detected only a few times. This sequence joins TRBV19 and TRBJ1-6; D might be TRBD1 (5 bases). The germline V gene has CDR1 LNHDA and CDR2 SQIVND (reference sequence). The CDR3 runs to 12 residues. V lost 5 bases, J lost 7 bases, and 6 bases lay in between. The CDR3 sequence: CASSQGNSPLHF. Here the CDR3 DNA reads TGTGCCAGTAGTCAGGGAAATTCACCCCTCCACTTT.

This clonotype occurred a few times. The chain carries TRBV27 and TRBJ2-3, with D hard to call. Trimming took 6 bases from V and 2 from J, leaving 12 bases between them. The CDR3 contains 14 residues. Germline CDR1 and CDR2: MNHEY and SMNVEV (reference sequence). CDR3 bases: TGTGCCAGCAGCACCTATCGGGTCACAGATACGCAGTATTTT. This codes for CASSTYRVTDTQYF.

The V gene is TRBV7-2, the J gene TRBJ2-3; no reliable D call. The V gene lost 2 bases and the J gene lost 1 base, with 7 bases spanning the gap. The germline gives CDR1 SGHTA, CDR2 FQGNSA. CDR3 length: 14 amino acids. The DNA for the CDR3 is TGTGCCAGCAGCTTAAGTTTGGGCACAGATACGCAGTATTTT. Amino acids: CASSLSLGTDTQYF.

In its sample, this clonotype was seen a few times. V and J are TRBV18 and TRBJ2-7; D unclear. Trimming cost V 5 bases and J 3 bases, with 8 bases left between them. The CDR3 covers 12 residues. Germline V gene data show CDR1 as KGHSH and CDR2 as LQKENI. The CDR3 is CASSTQSYEQYF. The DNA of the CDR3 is TGTGCCAGCTCAACACAGAGCTACGAGCAGTACTTC.

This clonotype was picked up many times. CDR3 DNA: TGCAGTGCTCCACAGGGGCGGTATTCACCCCTCCACTTT. Encoded protein: CSAPQGRYSPLHF. The chain has TRBV20-1 and TRBJ1-6, with 7 positions matching TRBD1. The V gene's germline CDR1 is DFQATT and CDR2 SNEGSKA (reference sequence). The CDR3 contains 13 residues. The ends lost 5 bases at V and 8 bases at J; junction bases unmatched: 6.

The CDR3 loop is CASSPTGKTDTQYF. CDR3 DNA: TGTGCCAGCTCACCGACGGGGAAGACAGATACGCAGTATTTT. V gene TRBV18 combines with J gene TRBJ2-3; D is possibly TRBD2 (5 bases). CDR3 length equals 14 residues. Trimming took off 3 bases at V and 3 bases at J, with 10 bases between the two ends. CDR1 and CDR2 from the germline V gene are KGHSH and LQKENI.